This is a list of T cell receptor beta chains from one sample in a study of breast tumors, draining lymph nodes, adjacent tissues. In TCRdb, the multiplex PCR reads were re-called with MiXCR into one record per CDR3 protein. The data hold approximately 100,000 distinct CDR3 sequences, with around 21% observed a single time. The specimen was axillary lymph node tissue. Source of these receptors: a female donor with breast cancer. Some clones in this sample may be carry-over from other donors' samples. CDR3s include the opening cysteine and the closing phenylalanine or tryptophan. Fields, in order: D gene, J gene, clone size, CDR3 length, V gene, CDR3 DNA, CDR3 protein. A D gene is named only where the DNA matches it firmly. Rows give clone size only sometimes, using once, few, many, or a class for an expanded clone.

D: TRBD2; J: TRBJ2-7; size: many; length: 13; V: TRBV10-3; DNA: TGTGCCATCCTTAGCGGGTTAACCTACGAGCAGTACTTC; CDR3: CAILSGLTYEQYF
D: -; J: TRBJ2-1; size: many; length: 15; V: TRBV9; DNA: TGTGCCAGCAGCGTAGTGGAGGGATCGTGGGGTGAGCAGTTCTTC; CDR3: CASSVVEGSWGEQFF
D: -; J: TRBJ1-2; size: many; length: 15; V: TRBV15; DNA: TGTGCCACCAGCAGGACGGGAACCACTAACTATGGCTACACCTTC; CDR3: CATSRTGTTNYGYTF
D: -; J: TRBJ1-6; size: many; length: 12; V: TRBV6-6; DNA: TGTGCCAGCTCGGCCTATAATTCACCCCTCCACTTT; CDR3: CASSAYNSPLHF
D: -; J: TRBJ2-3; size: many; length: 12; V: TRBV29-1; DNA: TGCAGCGTTGTCCGCGGAACAGATACGCAGTATTTT; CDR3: CSVVRGTDTQYF
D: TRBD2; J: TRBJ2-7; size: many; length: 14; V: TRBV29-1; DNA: TGCAGCGGTCGGACTAGCGGGAACTCCTACGAGCAGTACTTC; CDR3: CSGRTSGNSYEQYF
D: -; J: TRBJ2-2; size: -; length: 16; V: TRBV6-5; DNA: TGTGCCAGCAGTTACTCCTTAGGGAGGAACACCGGGGAGCTGTTTTTT; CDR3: CASSYSLGRNTGELFF
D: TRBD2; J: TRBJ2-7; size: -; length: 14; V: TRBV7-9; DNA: TGTGCCAGCGGATTGGCGGGGGATACCTACGAGCAGTACTTC; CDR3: CASGLAGDTYEQYF
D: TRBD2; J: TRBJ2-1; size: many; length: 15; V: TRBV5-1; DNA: TGCGCCAGCAGCGGGACGGGAGGGCCGGTCGATGAGCAGTTCTTC; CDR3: CASSGTGGPVDEQFF
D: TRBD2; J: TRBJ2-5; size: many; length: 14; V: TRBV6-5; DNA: TGTGCCAGCAGTTACACCCGGGAGGGGGAGACCCAGTACTTC; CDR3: CASSYTREGETQYF